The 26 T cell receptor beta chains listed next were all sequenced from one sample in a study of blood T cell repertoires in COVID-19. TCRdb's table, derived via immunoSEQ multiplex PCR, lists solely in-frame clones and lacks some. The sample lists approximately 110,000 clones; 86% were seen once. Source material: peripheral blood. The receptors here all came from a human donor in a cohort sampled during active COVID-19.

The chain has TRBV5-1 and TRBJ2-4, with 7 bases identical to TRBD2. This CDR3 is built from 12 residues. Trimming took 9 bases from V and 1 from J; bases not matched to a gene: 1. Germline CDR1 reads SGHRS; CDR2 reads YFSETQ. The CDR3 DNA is TGCGCCAACGGGGGGGCCAAAAACATTCAGTACTTC. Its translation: CANGGAKNIQYF.

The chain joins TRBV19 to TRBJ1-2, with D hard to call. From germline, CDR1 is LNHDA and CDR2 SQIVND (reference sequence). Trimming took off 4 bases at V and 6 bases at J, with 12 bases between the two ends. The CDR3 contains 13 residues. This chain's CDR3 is CASSRQAPDGYTF. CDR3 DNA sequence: TGTGCCAGTAGTAGGCAGGCACCCGATGGCTACACCTTC.

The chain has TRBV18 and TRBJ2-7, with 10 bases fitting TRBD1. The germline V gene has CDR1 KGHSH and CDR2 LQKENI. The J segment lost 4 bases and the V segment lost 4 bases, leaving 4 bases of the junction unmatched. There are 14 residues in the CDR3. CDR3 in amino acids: CASSQTGGAYEQYF. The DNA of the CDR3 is TGTGCCAGCTCACAGACAGGGGGCGCATACGAGCAGTACTTC.

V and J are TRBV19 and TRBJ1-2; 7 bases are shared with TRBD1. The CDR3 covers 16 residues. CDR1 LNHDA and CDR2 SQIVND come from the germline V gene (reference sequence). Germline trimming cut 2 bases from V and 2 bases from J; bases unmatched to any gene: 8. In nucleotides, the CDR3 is TGTGCCAGTAGTATAATTGGGACAGCGTCCAACTATGGCTACACCTTC. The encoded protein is CASSIIGTASNYGYTF.

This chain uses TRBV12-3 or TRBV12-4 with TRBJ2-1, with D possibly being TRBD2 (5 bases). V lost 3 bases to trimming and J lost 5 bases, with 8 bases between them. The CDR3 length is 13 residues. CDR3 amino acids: CASSFGGNNEQFF. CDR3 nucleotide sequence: TGTGCCAGCAGTTTTGGAGGAAACAATGAGCAGTTCTTC.

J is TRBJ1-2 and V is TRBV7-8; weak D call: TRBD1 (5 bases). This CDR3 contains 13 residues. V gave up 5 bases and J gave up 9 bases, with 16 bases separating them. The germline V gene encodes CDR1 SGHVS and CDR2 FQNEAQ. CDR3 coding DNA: TGTGCCAGCAGCCGTGCACAGGCGGGGCGCTACACCTTC. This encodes CASSRAQAGRYTF.

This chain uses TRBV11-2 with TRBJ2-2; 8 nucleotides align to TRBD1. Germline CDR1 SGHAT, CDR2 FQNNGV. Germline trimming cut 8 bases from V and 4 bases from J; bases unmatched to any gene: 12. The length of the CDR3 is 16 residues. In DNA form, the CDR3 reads TGTGCCAGCTCGATGAGGGCAGGGGGCACCACCGGGGAGCTGTTTTTT. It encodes CASSMRAGGTTGELFF.

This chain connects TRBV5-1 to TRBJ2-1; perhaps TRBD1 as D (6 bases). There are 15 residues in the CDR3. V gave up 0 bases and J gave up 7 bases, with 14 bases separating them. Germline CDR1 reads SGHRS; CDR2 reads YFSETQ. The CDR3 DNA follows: TGCGCCAGCAGCTTGGGAGGGGGATCGGGGAATGAGCAGTTCTTC. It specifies CASSLGGGSGNEQFF. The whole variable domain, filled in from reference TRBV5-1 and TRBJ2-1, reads KAGVTQTPRYLIKTRGQQVTLSCSPISGHRSVSWYQQTPGQGLQFLFEYFSETQRNKGNFPGRFSGRQFSNSRSEMNVSTLELGDSALYLCASSLGGGSGNEQFFGPGTRLTVL.

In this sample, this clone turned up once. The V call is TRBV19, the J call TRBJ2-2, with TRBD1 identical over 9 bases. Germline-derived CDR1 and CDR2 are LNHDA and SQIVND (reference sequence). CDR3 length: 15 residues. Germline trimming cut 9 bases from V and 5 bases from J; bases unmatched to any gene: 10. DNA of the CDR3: TGTGCCAGCACAAAGCGGGACAGGGTGACCGGGGAGCTGTTTTTT. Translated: CASTKRDRVTGELFF.

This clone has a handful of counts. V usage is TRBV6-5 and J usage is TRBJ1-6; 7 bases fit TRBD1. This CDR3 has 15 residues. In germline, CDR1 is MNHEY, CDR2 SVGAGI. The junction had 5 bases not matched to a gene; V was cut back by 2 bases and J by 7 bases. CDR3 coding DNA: TGTGCCAGCAGTTACGAGGGGGCGAGGAATTCACCCCTCCACTTT. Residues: CASSYEGARNSPLHF.

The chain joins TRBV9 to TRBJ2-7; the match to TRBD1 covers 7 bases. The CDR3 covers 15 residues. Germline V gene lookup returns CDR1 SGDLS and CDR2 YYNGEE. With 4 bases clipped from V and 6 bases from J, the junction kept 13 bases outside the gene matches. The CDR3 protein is CASSLWTGRRCEQYF. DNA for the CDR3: TGTGCCAGCAGCCTTTGGACAGGTCGAAGGTGCGAGCAGTACTTC.

CDR3 in DNA: TGCGCCAGCAGCCATGGACTTGACGGTAACGAGCAGTACTTC. It translates to CASSHGLDGNEQYF. This chain connects TRBV4-1 to TRBJ2-7; weak D call: TRBD2 (5 bases). The CDR3 runs to 14 residues. CDR1 MGHRA and CDR2 YSYEKL come from the germline V gene. Between the trimmed V and J ends, which lost 3 bases and 5 bases, there was a span of 14 bases.

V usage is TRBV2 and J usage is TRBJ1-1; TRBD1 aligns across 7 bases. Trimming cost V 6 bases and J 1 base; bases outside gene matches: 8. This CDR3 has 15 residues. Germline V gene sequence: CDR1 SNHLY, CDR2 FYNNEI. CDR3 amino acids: CASRVQRTGNTEAFF. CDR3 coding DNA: TGTGCCAGCAGGGTTCAAAGGACAGGGAACACTGAAGCTTTCTTT.

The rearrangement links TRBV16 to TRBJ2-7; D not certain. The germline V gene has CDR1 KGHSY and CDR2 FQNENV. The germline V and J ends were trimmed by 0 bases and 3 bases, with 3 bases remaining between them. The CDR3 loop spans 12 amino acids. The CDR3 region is CASSQSNYEQYF. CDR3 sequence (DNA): TGTGCCAGCAGCCAATCCAACTACGAGCAGTACTTC.

The CDR3 loop is CASSPGTGAGYTF. Here the CDR3 DNA reads TGCGCCAGCAGCCCCGGGACAGGGGCAGGCTACACCTTC. The rearrangement links TRBV5-1 to TRBJ1-2, with 10 bases that match TRBD1. The V and J ends lost 4 bases and 8 bases, in that order; junction bases with no gene match: 5. CDR3 length: 13 amino acids. Germline V CDR1 and CDR2: SGHRS, YFSETQ.

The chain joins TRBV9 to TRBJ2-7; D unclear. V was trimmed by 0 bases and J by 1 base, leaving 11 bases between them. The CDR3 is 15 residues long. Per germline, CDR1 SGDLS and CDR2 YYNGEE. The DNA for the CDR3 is TGTGCCAGCAGCGTAGGGGCAGCCAATTCCTACGAGCAGTACTTC. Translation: CASSVGAANSYEQYF.

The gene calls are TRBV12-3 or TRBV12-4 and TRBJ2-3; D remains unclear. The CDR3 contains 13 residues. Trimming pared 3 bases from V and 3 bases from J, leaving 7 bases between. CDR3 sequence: CASSFRGTDTQYF. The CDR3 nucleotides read TGTGCCAGCAGTTTCAGAGGTACAGATACGCAGTATTTT.

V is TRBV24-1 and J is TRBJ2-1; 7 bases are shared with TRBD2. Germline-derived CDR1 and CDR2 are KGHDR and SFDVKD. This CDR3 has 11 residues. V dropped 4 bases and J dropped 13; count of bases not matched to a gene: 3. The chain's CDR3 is CATSESSGQFF. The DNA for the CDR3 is TGTGCCACCAGTGAGTCTAGCGGACAGTTCTTC.

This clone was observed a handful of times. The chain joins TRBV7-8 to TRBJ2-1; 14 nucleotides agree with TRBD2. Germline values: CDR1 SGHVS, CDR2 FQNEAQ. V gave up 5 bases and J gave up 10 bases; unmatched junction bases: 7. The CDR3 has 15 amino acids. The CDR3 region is CASSPGLAGGGEQFF. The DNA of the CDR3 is TGTGCCAGCAGCCCCGGACTAGCGGGAGGTGGCGAGCAGTTCTTC.

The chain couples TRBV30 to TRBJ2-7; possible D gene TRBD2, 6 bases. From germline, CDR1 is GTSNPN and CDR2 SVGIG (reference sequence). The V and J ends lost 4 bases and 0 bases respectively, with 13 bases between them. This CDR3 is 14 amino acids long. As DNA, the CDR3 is TGTGCCTGGAATGCGGGGCCTAGCTCCTACGAGCAGTACTTC. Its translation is CAWNAGPSSYEQYF.

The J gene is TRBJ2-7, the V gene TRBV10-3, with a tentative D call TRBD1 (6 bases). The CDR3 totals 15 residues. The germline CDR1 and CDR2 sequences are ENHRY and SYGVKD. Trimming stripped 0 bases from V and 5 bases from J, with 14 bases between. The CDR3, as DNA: TGTGCCATCAGTGAGTCGGGTGGGGGCTACCACGAGCAGTACTTC. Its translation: CAISESGGGYHEQYF.

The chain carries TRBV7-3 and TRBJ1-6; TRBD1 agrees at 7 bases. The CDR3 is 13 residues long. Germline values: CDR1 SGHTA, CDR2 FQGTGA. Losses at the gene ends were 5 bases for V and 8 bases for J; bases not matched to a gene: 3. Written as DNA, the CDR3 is TGTGCCAGCAGCACAGACAGGGATTCACCCCTCCACTTT. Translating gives CASSTDRDSPLHF.

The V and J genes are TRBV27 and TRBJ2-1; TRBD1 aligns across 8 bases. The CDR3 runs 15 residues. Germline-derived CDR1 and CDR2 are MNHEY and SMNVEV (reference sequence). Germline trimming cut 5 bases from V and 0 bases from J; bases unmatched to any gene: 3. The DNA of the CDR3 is TGTGCCAGCAGTAGACAGGGGAGCTCCTACAATGAGCAGTTCTTC. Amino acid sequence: CASSRQGSSYNEQFF.

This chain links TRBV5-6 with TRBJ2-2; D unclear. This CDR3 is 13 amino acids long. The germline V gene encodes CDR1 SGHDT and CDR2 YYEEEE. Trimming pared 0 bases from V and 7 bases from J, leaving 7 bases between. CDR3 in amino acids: CASSLERSGELFF. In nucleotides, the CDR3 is TGTGCCAGCAGCTTGGAACGTAGCGGGGAGCTGTTTTTT.

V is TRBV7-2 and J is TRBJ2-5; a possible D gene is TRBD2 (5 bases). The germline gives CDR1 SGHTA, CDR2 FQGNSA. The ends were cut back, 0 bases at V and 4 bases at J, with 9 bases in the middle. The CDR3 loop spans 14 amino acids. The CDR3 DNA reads TGTGCCAGCAGCTTAGCGGGAGTCGGAGAGACCCAGTACTTC. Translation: CASSLAGVGETQYF.

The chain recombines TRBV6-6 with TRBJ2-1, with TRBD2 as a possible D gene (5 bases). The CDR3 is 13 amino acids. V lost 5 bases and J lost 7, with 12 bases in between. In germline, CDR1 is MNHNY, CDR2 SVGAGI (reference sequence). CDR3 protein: CASSPWEWNEQFF. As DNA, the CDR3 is TGTGCCAGCAGTCCGTGGGAGTGGAATGAGCAGTTCTTC.